This entry is about one T cell receptor beta chain. Its antigen is unknown. Using immunoSEQ multiplex PCR, the repertoire was profiled, and TCRdb retains in-frame clones only, with some absent. The sample has around 24,000 clones, under 85% seen once; the top ten hold more than 3%. The data originate from a study of lymphopenia after photon versus proton radiotherapy. Study conclusions and caveats: After the lymphocyte nadir, photon-treated repertoires showed oligoclonal expansion, especially of CD8+ Temra cells. Proton therapy kept repertoires fairly stable, unlike photons, which gained effector/memory cells.

Germline V CDR1 and CDR2: MNHEY, SMNVEV (reference sequence). The CDR3 sequence is 14 residues long. The V end lost 5 bases, the J end lost 3 bases, and 14 bases lay between the germline ends. The input for sequencing was peripheral blood, taken from a patient treated with photon-based radiotherapy. The clonotype was recovered from a woman between 45 and 65 years old with pancreatic cancer. The rearrangement uses TRBV27 and TRBJ2-7, with TRBD1 as a possible D gene (6 bases). The CDR3 protein is CASSPINRVYEQYF. DNA of the CDR3: TGTGCCAGCAGTCCGATTAACAGGGTCTACGAGCAGTACTTC.